Listed here is a single T cell receptor (beta chain). Its antigen remains unknown. These data are taken from a study of graft-versus-host responses after intestinal transplantation. Across the whole study: Following induction with anti-thymocyte globulin, all recipients were given tacrolimus and steroids for about three years.

The germline gives CDR1 LNHDA, CDR2 SQIVND (reference sequence). Unmatched junction bases numbered 9, after V lost 5 bases and J lost 5 bases. The CDR3 is made up of 16 amino acids. Libraries were prepared by immunoSEQ multiplex PCR; TCRdb keeps only in-frame clonotypes and omits some of them. Of 90,000 to 150,000 clones listed, around 93% are singletons. Sample: unstimulated CD4+ T cells sorted from spleen or lymph node cells, taken before intestinal transplant. This clonotype was obtained from a human donor who received an intestinal transplant. The chain combines TRBV19 with TRBJ1-2; 12 bases match TRBD1. The CDR3 protein is CASSPRGTGGAYGYTF. In DNA form, the CDR3 reads TGTGCCAGTAGTCCCCGAGGGACAGGGGGCGCTTATGGCTACACCTTC. The full variable domain, its missing parts supplied by reference TRBV19 and TRBJ1-2, is DGGITQSPKYLFRKEGQNVTLSCEQNLNHDAMYWYRQDPGQGLRLIYYSQIVNDFQKGDIAEGYSVSREKKESFPLTVTSAQKNPTAFYLCASSPRGTGGAYGYTFGSGTRLTVV.